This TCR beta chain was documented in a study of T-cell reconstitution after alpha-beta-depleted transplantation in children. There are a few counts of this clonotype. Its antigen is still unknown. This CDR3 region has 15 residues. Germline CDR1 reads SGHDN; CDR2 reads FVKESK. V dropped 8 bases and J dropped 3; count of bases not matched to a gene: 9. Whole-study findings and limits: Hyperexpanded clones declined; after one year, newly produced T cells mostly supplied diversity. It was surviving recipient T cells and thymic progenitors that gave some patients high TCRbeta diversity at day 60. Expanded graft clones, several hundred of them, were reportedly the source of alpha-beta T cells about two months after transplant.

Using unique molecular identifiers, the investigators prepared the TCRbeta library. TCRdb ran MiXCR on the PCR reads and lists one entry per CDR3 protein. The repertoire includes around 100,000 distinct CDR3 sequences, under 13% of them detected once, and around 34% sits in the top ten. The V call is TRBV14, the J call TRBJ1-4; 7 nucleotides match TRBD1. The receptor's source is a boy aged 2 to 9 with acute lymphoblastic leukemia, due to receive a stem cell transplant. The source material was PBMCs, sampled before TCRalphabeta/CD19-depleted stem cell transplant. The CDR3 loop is CASGPKGQSNEKLFF. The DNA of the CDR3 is TGTGCCAGCGGACCCAAGGGACAGTCTAATGAAAAACTGTTTTTT.